Listed here are 30 T cell receptor beta chains from one sample, sequenced in a study of blood T cell repertoires in COVID-19. The table came from immunoSEQ multiplex PCR; TCRdb's copy has only in-frame clones and leaves some out. Of 200,000 or so clones in the sample, around 84% are singletons; the top ten hold approximately 19%. Source material: peripheral blood. The source is a human donor in a cohort sampled during active COVID-19.

The chain combines TRBV4-1 with TRBJ2-1; no clear D. Per the germline V gene, CDR1 is MGHRA and CDR2 is YSYEKL. The CDR3 has 14 amino acids. The V end lost 4 bases, the J end lost 4 bases, and 11 bases lay between the germline ends. The DNA of the CDR3 is TGCGCCAGCAGCCCGTCTGGCAGTTACAATGAGCAGTTCTTC. This gives the protein CASSPSGSYNEQFF.

The gene calls are TRBV11-2 and TRBJ1-2, with D possibly matching TRBD1 (5 bases). Germline V CDR1 and CDR2: SGHAT, FQNNGV. V was shortened by 6 bases and J by 4 bases, with 9 bases between the two germline ends. There are 12 residues in the CDR3. Written as DNA, the CDR3 is TGTGCCAGCAGTAGACAGTTCTATGGCTACACCTTC. It yields the protein CASSRQFYGYTF.

The V gene is TRBV7-2, the J gene TRBJ2-7, with 12 bases that match TRBD2. V gave up 1 base and J gave up 3 bases; unmatched junction bases: 1. CDR1 is SGHTA and CDR2 is FQGNSA in the germline V gene. CDR3 length equals 15 residues. DNA for the CDR3: TGTGCCAGCAGCTTAGGGACTAGCGGGGTCTACGAGCAGTACTTC. Translating gives CASSLGTSGVYEQYF.

The rearrangement uses TRBV5-1 and TRBJ1-1, with D hard to call. The V gene lost 0 bases and the J gene lost 2 bases, with 8 bases spanning the gap. Germline CDR1 and CDR2: SGHRS and YFSETQ. The CDR3 runs to 14 residues. CDR3 in DNA: TGCGCCAGCAGCTTGGGGCAACATAACACTGAAGCTTTCTTT. Amino acids: CASSLGQHNTEAFF. The entire variable domain, with the rest obtained from reference TRBV5-1 and TRBJ1-1, is as follows: KAGVTQTPRYLIKTRGQQVTLSCSPISGHRSVSWYQQTPGQGLQFLFEYFSETQRNKGNFPGRFSGRQFSNSRSEMNVSTLELGDSALYLCASSLGQHNTEAFFGQGTRLTVV.

The chain uses TRBV9 and TRBJ2-5; 7 positions agree with TRBD2. CDR1 is SGDLS and CDR2 is YYNGEE in the germline V gene. The CDR3 sequence is 15 residues long. Trimming cost V 0 bases and J 0 bases; bases outside gene matches: 2. CDR3 bases: TGTGCCAGCAGCGTAGCGGGAGGCCACCAAGAGACCCAGTACTTC. It yields the protein CASSVAGGHQETQYF. Full variable domain (remainder filled in from reference TRBV9 and TRBJ2-5): DSGVTQTPKHLITATGQRVTLRCSPRSGDLSVYWYQQSLDQGLQFLIQYYNGEERAKGNILERFSAQQFPDLHSELNLSSLELGDSALYFCASSVAGGHQETQYFGPGTRLLVL.

In its sample, this clone was seen once. This CDR3 reads CSVKDRGNSPLHF. CDR3 in DNA: TGCAGCGTAAAGGACAGGGGGAATTCACCCCTCCACTTT. The chain combines TRBV29-1 with TRBJ1-6, with 10 bases aligning to TRBD1. Germline V gives CDR1 SQVTM, CDR2 ANQGSEA. V lost 6 bases, J lost 7 bases, and 3 bases stayed unmatched. This CDR3 has 13 amino acids.

The J gene is TRBJ2-6, the V gene TRBV28; D ambiguous. Trimming removed 5 bases from V and 0 bases from J, with 8 bases in between. Germline CDR1 MDHEN, CDR2 SYDVKM. There are 15 residues in the CDR3. CDR3 DNA sequence: TGTGCCAGCAGTCCCCACAACTCTGGGGCCAACGTCCTGACTTTC. Protein sequence: CASSPHNSGANVLTF.

CDR3 residues: CSVVGGFQSSYEQYF. The CDR3 DNA sequence: TGCAGCGTTGTTGGGGGGTTTCAAAGCTCCTACGAGCAGTACTTC. V and J are TRBV29-1 and TRBJ2-7, with D possibly matching TRBD2 (6 bases). The germline V gene has CDR1 SQVTM and CDR2 ANQGSEA. This CDR3 is 15 amino acids long. Trimming removed 4 bases at V and 0 bases at J, with 16 bases between.

The rearrangement links TRBV4-1 to TRBJ2-5, with a possible D match to TRBD2 (6 bases). This CDR3 region has 15 residues. Germline assignment: CDR1 MGHRA and CDR2 YSYEKL. Trimming pared 6 bases from V and 2 bases from J, leaving 16 bases between. The CDR3 here is CASRPTLLAQETQYF. The DNA of the CDR3 is TGCGCCAGCAGACCCACCCTGCTAGCGCAAGAGACCCAGTACTTC.

This clone was counted a few times. J is TRBJ1-5 and V is TRBV28; D gene unclear. From germline, CDR1 is MDHEN and CDR2 SYDVKM. Trimming took off 9 bases at V and 4 bases at J, with 10 bases between the two ends. The CDR3 is made up of 12 amino acids. The DNA of the CDR3 is TGTGCCAGTACAGACCAGAATCAGCCCCAGCATTTT. Translation gives CASTDQNQPQHF.

The gene calls are TRBV6-4 and TRBJ1-1; D uncertain. This CDR3 has 14 amino acids. Trimming pared 2 bases from V and 7 bases from J, leaving 14 bases between. Germline assignment: CDR1 MRHNA and CDR2 SNTAGT. The CDR3 DNA reads TGTGCCAGCAGTGACGGCCGGGGAACGAATGAAGCTTTCTTT. Its protein product is CASSDGRGTNEAFF.

The chain joins TRBV5-1 to TRBJ2-7; possible D gene TRBD2, 5 bases. The CDR3 contains 14 residues. V was cut by 1 base and J by 0 bases, with 8 bases left in between. Germline V gives CDR1 SGHRS, CDR2 YFSETQ. The CDR3 nucleotides read TGCGCCAGCAGCTTGTCGGGATTCTCCTACGAGCAGTACTTC. Its protein is CASSLSGFSYEQYF.

This clone was detected only once. V and J are TRBV7-8 and TRBJ2-5; 13 positions match TRBD2. Per germline, CDR1 SGHVS and CDR2 FQNEAQ. CDR3 length: 14 amino acids. The trim removed 5 bases at V and 3 bases at J, leaving 0 bases unmatched. In DNA form, the CDR3 reads TGTGCCAGCAGCGGGACTAGCGGGGAAGAGACCCAGTACTTC. As protein: CASSGTSGEETQYF.

This clone was detected only a few times. J is TRBJ2-2 and V is TRBV2; no definite D call. The V end was cut by 1 base, the J end by 5 bases, with 8 bases between. This CDR3 is built from 14 residues. Per germline, CDR1 SNHLY and CDR2 FYNNEI. DNA for the CDR3: TGTGCCAGCAGTGAAGTTCGGGTTACCGGGGAGCTGTTTTTT. It is translated as CASSEVRVTGELFF.

J is TRBJ1-1 and V is TRBV2; D possibly corresponds to TRBD1 (6 bases). Trimming removed 6 bases from V and 10 bases from J, with 18 bases in between. This CDR3 spans 13 amino acids. Germline V gene data show CDR1 as SNHLY and CDR2 as FYNNEI. The CDR3 is CASSESMSGAAFF. CDR3 coding DNA: TGTGCCAGCAGCGAAAGTATGTCAGGGGCAGCTTTCTTT.

A word on this clone: At one boundary the junction diverges from the germline segment, which might be a read error. The chain uses TRBV18 and TRBJ2-7, with TRBD2 matching 8 bases. CDR3 size: 14 residues. Germline-derived CDR1 and CDR2 are KGHSH and LQKENI. CDR3 loop: CASSPRTSPSEQYF. The CDR3 DNA reads as TGTGCCAGCTCCCCACGGACTAGCCCTAGCGAGCAGTACTTC.

The chain links TRBV12-5 to TRBJ2-1; 7 bases align to TRBD1. This CDR3 is built from 15 residues. The germline V gene has CDR1 LGHNT and CDR2 FRNRAP. The V and J ends lost 7 bases and 4 bases, in that order; junction bases with no gene match: 10. This CDR3 reads CASAPGTVLYNEQFF. The CDR3, as DNA: TGTGCTAGTGCTCCCGGGACAGTACTTTACAATGAGCAGTTCTTC.

A few counts support this clone. The chain is built from TRBV27 and TRBJ1-2, with D unclear. The CDR3 totals 15 residues. Looked up from germline, CDR1 is MNHEY and CDR2 is SMNVEV (reference sequence). V was trimmed by 8 bases and J by 5 bases, leaving 21 bases between them. The CDR3 DNA reads TGTGCCAGCCTCATAGCGGCAGGAGGTTTGTATGGCTACACCTTC. The encoded protein is CASLIAAGGLYGYTF.

The V and J genes are TRBV6-5 and TRBJ2-5; D might be TRBD1 (6 bases). CDR3 size: 15 residues. Trimming removed 10 bases from V and 1 base from J, with 19 bases in between. Germline CDR1 MNHEY, CDR2 SVGAGI. The chain's CDR3 is CATSVQDSFQETQYF. In nucleotides, the CDR3 is TGTGCCACCTCGGTACAGGACAGCTTCCAAGAGACCCAGTACTTC.

The V and J genes are TRBV7-3 and TRBJ2-1, with D possibly being TRBD2 (6 bases). CDR1 and CDR2 (germline): SGHTA, FQGTGA. Trimming took 1 base from V and 10 from J, leaving 23 bases between them. This CDR3 has 17 amino acids. This CDR3 reads CASSLNPPGTASGEQFF. DNA for the CDR3: TGTGCCAGCAGCTTAAACCCCCCCGGGACTGCTTCAGGGGAGCAGTTCTTC.

The V and J genes are TRBV3-1 (or the pseudogene TRBV3-2) and TRBJ2-4; 7 bases align to TRBD2. Looked up from germline, CDR1 is LGHDT and CDR2 is YNNKEL (reference sequence). V dropped 4 bases and J dropped 7; count of bases not matched to a gene: 4. The length of the CDR3 is 13 residues. The CDR3 nucleotides are TGTGCCAGCAGCCCATCGCGGGAGAACATTCAGTACTTC. As protein: CASSPSRENIQYF.

To note about this clone: The same CDR3 is also encoded by other DNA sequences in this sample. The genes are TRBV6-5 and TRBJ1-5, with 7 bases aligning to TRBD1. The V and J ends lost 0 bases and 4 bases, in that order; junction bases with no gene match: 3. Per the germline V gene, CDR1 is MNHEY and CDR2 is SVGAGI. The CDR3 has 15 residues. The CDR3 loop is CASSYSSGGNQPQHF. For the CDR3, the DNA is TGTGCCAGCAGTTACTCATCAGGGGGTAATCAGCCCCAGCATTTT.

The CDR3 sequence is CAIRAGTGVWTYEQYF. In DNA form, the CDR3 reads TGTGCCATCAGGGCCGGGACAGGGGTTTGGACCTACGAGCAGTACTTC. The chain links TRBV10-3 to TRBJ2-7; the match to TRBD1 covers 10 bases. V shed 6 bases, J shed 2 bases, and the junction held 10 bases outside the gene matches. Germline values: CDR1 ENHRY, CDR2 SYGVKD. The CDR3 runs 16 residues.

The chain has TRBV2 and TRBJ2-7, with D maybe TRBD2 (5 bases). Germline CDR1 SNHLY, CDR2 FYNNEI. V was pared by 11 bases and J by 3 bases, with 11 bases between. The length of the CDR3 is 11 residues. The CDR3 DNA reads as TGTGCCGTAAACCGGGACTACGAGCAGTACTTC. This sequence encodes CAVNRDYEQYF.

The table lists this clone with a count of one. The chain recombines TRBV5-5 with TRBJ1-4, with TRBD1 matching 7 bases. The V gene's germline CDR1 is SGHKS and CDR2 YYEKEE (reference sequence). The CDR3 covers 16 residues. The trim removed 3 bases at V and 3 bases at J, leaving 8 bases unmatched. The CDR3 spells CASSSRRQGANEKLFF. The CDR3 coding sequence is TGTGCCAGCAGCTCCCGGAGACAGGGCGCTAATGAAAAACTGTTTTTT.

V gene TRBV18 combines with J gene TRBJ2-1; 9 bases are a match to TRBD2. Trimming took 1 base from V and 9 from J; bases not matched to a gene: 10. This CDR3 has 16 amino acids. CDR1 KGHSH and CDR2 LQKENI come from the germline V gene. The CDR3 bases are TGTGCCAGCTCACCACTAGCGGGAGTCAGAGTATTTGAGCAGTTCTTC. Its translation is CASSPLAGVRVFEQFF.

This chain joins TRBV12-3 or TRBV12-4 and TRBJ1-1, with D unclear. Trimming pared 3 bases from V and 4 bases from J, leaving 6 bases between. The length of the CDR3 is 12 residues. This CDR3 is CASSFFSTEAFF. In DNA, the CDR3 is TGTGCCAGCAGTTTCTTTTCCACTGAAGCTTTCTTT.

This clone is a singleton in its sample. The rearrangement uses TRBV25-1 and TRBJ1-2, with TRBD1 matching 7 bases. This CDR3 contains 13 residues. The germline CDR1 and CDR2 sequences are MGHDK and SYGVNS. The ends lost 4 bases at V and 8 bases at J; junction bases unmatched: 7. In DNA, the CDR3 is TGTGCCAGCAGTGGTGGGACAGCGTTCGGCTACACCTTC. This codes for CASSGGTAFGYTF.

In this sample, this clone turned up a few times. Other DNA sequences in this sample translate to the same CDR3. The rearrangement uses TRBV2 and TRBJ1-4, with D tentatively TRBD1 (6 bases). V gave up 5 bases and J gave up 7 bases, with 14 bases separating them. The CDR3 has 14 amino acids. Germline assignment: CDR1 SNHLY and CDR2 FYNNEI. This CDR3 is CASSNRDRGEKLFF. CDR3 nucleotide sequence: TGTGCCAGCAGTAACAGGGATCGGGGTGAAAAACTGTTTTTT.

The chain uses TRBV30 and TRBJ1-1, with a tentative D call TRBD1 (5 bases). Trimming took 4 bases from V and 8 from J, leaving 23 bases between them. The CDR3 contains 15 residues. Germline V lookup: CDR1 GTSNPN, CDR2 SVGIG (reference sequence). The CDR3 region has the DNA TGTGCCTGGAAGTTGGGGGGTGTTACGGGACCCGAAGCTTTCTTT. Its translation: CAWKLGGVTGPEAFF. The full variable domain, its missing parts supplied by reference TRBV30 and TRBJ1-1, is SQTIHQWPATLVQPVGSPLSLECTVEGTSNPNLYWYRQAAGRGLQLLFYSVGIGQISSEVPQNLSASRPQDRQFILSSKKLLLSDSGFYLCAWKLGGVTGPEAFFGQGTRLTVV.